This T cell receptor (beta chain) stems from a study of cytomegalovirus exposure and HLA in healthy donors. 13 Jbeta primers and 60 Vbeta primers were used for the PCR. Measured with immunoSEQ multiplex PCR; TCRdb has only the in-frame clones, and not every one. The sample lists about 150,000 clones; about 83% were seen once. Per germline, CDR1 MGHDK and CDR2 SYGVNS. Trimming shortened V by 6 bases and J by 5 bases, and 12 bases separated the two germline ends. The CDR3 consists of 13 residues. This sequence was found in a woman aged 40 to 50 in good health and CMV-seronegative. The chain is built from TRBV25-1 and TRBJ2-3; possible D gene TRBD2, 6 bases. The sequenced sample was PBMCs. The CDR3 sequence is CASRSSGGDTQYF. The CDR3 DNA reads TGTGCCAGCAGATCCTCCGGGGGAGATACGCAGTATTTT.